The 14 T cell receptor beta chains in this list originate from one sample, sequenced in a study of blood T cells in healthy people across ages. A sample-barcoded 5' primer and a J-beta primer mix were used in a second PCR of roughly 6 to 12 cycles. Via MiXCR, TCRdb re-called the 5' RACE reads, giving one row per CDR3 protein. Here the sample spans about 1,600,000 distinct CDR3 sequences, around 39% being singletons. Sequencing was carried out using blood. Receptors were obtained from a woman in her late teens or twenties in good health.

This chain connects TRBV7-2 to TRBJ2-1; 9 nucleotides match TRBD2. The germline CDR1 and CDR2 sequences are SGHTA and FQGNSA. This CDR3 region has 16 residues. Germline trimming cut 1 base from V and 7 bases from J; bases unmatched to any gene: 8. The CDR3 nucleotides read TGTGCCAGCAGCTTAGGAGCGGGGGGTAACGTGAATGAGCAGTTCTTC. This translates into CASSLGAGGNVNEQFF.

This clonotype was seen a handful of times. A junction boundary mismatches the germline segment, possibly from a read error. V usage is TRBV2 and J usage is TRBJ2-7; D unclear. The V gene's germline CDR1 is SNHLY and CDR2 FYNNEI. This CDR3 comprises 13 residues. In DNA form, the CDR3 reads TGTGCCAGCAGCGAAGGCCCCTACTACGAGCAGTACTTC. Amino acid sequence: CASSEGPYYEQYF.

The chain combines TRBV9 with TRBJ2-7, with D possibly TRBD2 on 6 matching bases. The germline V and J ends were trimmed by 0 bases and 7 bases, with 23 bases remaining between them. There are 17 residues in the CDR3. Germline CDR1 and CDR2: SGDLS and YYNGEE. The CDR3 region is CASSVAPAGSWGDEQYF. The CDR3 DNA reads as TGTGCCAGCAGCGTAGCTCCCGCAGGGTCGTGGGGGGATGAGCAGTACTTC.

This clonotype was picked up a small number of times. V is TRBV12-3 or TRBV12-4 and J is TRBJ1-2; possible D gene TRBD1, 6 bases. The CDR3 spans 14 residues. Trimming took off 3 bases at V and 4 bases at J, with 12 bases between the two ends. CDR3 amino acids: CASSFVTGTYGYTF. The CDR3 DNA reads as TGTGCCAGCAGTTTCGTTACAGGGACCTATGGCTACACCTTC.

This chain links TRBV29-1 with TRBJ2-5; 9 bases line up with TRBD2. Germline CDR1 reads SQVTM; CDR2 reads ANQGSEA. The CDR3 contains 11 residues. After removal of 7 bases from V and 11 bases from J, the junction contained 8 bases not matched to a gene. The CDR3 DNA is TGCAGCGCTCAGCGGGAGGCTGAGCAGTACTTC. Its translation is CSAQREAEQYF.

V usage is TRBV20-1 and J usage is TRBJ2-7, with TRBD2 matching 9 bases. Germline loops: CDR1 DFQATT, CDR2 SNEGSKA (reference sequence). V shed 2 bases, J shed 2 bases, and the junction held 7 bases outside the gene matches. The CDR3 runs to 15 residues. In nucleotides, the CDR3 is TGCAGTGCTAGAAGGGCGTTAGCGGGAGCCTACGAGCAGTACTTC. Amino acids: CSARRALAGAYEQYF.

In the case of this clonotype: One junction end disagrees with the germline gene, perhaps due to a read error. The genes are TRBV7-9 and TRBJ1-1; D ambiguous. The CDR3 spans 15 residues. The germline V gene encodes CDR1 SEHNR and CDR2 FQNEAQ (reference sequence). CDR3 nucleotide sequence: TGTGCCAGCAGCTCGGACGGTCCCATGAACACTGAAGTTTTCTTT. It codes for CASSSDGPMNTEVFF.

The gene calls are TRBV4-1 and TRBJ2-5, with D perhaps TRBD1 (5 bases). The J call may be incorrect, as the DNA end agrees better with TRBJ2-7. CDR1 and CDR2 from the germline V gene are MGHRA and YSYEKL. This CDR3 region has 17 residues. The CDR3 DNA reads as TGCGCCAGCAGCCAAGTTAGTGACACAGGCTTCATGAGCGAGCAGTACTTC. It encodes CASSQVSDTGFMSEQYF.

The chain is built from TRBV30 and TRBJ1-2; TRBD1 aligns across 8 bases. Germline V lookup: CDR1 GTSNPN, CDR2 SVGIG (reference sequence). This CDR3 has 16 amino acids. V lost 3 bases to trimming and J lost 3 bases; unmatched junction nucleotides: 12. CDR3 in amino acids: CAWRGGQGLSDYGYTF. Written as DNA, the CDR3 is TGTGCCTGGAGGGGAGGACAGGGCCTTTCGGACTATGGCTACACCTTC.

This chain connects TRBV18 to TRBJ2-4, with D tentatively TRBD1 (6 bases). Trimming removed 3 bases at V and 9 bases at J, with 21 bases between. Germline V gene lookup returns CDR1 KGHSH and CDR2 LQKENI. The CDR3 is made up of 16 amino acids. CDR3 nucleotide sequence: TGTGCCAGCTCACCCTCGACCGGGACAACCCTAGGCATTCAGTACTTC. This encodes CASSPSTGTTLGIQYF.

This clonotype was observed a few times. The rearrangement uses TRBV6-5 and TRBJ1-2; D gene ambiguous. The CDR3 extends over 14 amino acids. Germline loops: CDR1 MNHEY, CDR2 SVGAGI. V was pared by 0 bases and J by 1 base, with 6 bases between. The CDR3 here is CASSYSGVNYGYTF. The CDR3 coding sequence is TGTGCCAGCAGTTACTCCGGGGTTAACTATGGCTACACCTTC.

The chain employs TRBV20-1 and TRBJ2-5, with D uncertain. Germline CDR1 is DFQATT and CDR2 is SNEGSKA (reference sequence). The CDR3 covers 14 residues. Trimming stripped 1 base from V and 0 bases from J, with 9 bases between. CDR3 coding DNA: TGCAGTGCTAGAGGTTTGAACAACCAAGAGACCCAGTACTTC. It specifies CSARGLNNQETQYF.

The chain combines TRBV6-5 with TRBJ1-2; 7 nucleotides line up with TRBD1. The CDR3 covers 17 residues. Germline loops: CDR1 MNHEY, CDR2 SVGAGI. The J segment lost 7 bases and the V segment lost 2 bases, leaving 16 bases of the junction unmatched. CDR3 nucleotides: TGTGCCAGCAGTTACCCGAGGTCCGCAGGGGGGACGTCTGGCTACACCTTC. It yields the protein CASSYPRSAGGTSGYTF.

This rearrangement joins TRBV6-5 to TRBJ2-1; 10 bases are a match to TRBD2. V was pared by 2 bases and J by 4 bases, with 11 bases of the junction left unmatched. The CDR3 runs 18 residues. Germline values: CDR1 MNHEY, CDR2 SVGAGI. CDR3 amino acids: CASSYPDLLAGEYNEQFF. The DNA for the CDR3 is TGTGCCAGCAGTTACCCCGATCTTCTAGCGGGAGAGTACAATGAGCAGTTCTTC.